These T cell receptor beta chains were read from a single sample in a study of identical twins. TCRdb processed the 5' RACE reads anew with MiXCR; each CDR3 protein has one entry. The profile shows roughly 260,000 distinct CDR3 sequences, around 15% of them singletons. Input material: memory (CD45RO+) T cells sorted from blood. The receptors here all came from a woman under 30 in good health. CDR3s include the opening cysteine and the closing phenylalanine or tryptophan. The order of the fields is CDR3 protein, clone size, V gene. Size is stated for part of the rows, as once, few or many counts, or as a class when the clone is expanded.

CASSLDTDQPQHF few TRBV3-1
CASAGQGREKLFF few TRBV6-6
CASREQGQTYEQYF . TRBV5-1
CASQSAGSADTQYF . TRBV5-6
CAIRATPGETQYF . TRBV10-3
CASSYLGPLGELFF . TRBV6-5
CATSRDSNTGELFF many TRBV15
CASSVPSRWEQYF few TRBV5-6
CASSAWDSTDTQYF . TRBV7-9
CASSLERADEQYF many TRBV5-1
CASSLVQRGYEQYF . TRBV11-2
CASSQVREDTEAFF few TRBV5-1
CASSRTGGNLPVEAFF . TRBV3-1
CASSRSVGTDTQYF . TRBV6-1
CSARLTSGGTTDTQYF few TRBV20-1
CASSRSAGEAYEQYF many TRBV5-1